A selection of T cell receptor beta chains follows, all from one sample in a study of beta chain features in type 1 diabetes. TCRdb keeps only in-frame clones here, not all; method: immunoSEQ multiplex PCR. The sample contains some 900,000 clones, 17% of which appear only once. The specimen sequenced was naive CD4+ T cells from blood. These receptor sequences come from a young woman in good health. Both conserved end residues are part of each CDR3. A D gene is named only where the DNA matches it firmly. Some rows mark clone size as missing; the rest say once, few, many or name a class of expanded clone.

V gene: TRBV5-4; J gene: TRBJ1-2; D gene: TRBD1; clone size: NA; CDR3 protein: CASSQGQGPNYGYTF; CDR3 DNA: TGTGCCAGCAGCCAAGGACAGGGCCCTAACTATGGCTACACCTTC
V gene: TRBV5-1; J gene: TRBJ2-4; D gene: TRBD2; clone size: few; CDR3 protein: CASSLLGGRAALAKNIQYF; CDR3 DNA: TGCGCCAGCAGCTTGCTCGGCGGGAGGGCCGCTCTAGCCAAAAACATTCAGTACTTC
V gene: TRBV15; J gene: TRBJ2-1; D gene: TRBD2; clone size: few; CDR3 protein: CATSKGLAGGNEQFF; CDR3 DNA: TGTGCCACCAGCAAAGGACTAGCGGGAGGCAATGAGCAGTTCTTC
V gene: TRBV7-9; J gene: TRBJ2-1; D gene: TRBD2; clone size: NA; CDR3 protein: CASSFSAGGPDEQFF; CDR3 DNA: TGTGCCAGCAGCTTTAGCGCGGGAGGGCCTGATGAGCAGTTCTTC
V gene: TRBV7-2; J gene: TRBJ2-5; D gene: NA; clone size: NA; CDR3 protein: CASSLVWAPEETQYF; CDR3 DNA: TGTGCCAGCAGCTTAGTATGGGCACCAGAAGAGACCCAGTACTTC
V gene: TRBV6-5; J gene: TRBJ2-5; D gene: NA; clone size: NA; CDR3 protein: CASRPRQSHQETQYF; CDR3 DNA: TGTGCCAGCAGGCCCCGACAGAGCCACCAAGAGACCCAGTACTTC
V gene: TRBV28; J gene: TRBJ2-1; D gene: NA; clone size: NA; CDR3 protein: CASSLSGSGSNEQFF; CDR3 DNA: TGTGCCAGCAGTTTGAGTGGGAGCGGTAGCAATGAGCAGTTCTTC
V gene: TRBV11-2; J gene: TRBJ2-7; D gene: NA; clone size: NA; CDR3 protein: CASRSPGTKIYEQYF; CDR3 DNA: TGTGCCAGCAGGTCCCCAGGGACGAAGATCTACGAGCAGTACTTC
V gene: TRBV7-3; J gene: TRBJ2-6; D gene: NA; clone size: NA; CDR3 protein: CASSPGSSGANVLTF; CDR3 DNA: TGTGCCAGCAGCCCGGGGAGCTCTGGGGCCAACGTCCTGACTTTC
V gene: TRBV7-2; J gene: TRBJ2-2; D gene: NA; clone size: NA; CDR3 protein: CASSIQGDTGELFF; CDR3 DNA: TGTGCCAGCAGCATCCAGGGAGACACCGGGGAGCTGTTTTTT
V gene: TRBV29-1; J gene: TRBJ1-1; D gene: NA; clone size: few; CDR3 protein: CSSNSQGNTEAFF; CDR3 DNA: TGCAGCTCTAACAGCCAGGGAAACACTGAAGCTTTCTTT
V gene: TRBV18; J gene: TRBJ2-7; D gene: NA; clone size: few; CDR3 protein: CASSPTVYEQYF; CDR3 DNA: TGTGCCAGCTCACCGACAGTCTACGAGCAGTACTTC
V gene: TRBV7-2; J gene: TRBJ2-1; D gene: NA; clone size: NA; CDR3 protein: CASRLEANEQFF; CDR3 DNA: TGTGCCAGCAGGCTAGAAGCCAATGAGCAGTTCTTC
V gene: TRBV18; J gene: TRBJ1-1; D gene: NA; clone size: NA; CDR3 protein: CASFLDTEAFF; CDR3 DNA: TGTGCCAGCTTTTTAGACACTGAAGCTTTCTTT
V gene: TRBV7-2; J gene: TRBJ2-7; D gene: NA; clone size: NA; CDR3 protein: CASSLGGGLSYEQYF; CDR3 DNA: TGTGCCAGCAGCTTAGGTGGGGGCCTCTCCTACGAGCAGTACTTC
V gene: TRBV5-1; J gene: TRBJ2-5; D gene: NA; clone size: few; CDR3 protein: CASSLGRGRETQYF; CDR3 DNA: TGCGCCAGCAGCTTGGGGAGGGGAAGAGAGACCCAGTACTTC
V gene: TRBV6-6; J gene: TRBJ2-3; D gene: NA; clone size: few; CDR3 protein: CASSYGTRGTDTQYF; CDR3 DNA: TGTGCCAGCAGTTACGGGACCCGGGGCACAGATACGCAGTATTTT